What follows are 23 T cell receptor beta chains derived from one specimen sequenced in a study of T cell responses to AZD1222 COVID-19 vaccine (dated by TCRdb to the early 2020s). This specimen's time point label, interpreted: baseline before first vaccination. Per the publication, the treatment or condition label means: meningococcal conjugate vaccine given as trial control. Library generation was performed with the immunoSEQ multiplex PCR assay. The clones in this table, taken by TCRdb from immuneACCESS, are in-frame only. Not every clone is retained; where verified, under half of the shortfall comes from an unresolved V gene, and the cause of the rest is unknown. This sample lists roughly 150,000 clones; about 87% were detected once. The ten largest clones add up to more than 3% of the sample. This specimen consisted of peripheral blood, obtained on day 0 of MenACWY control vaccination. These receptors were taken from an adult in good health.

The chain links TRBV19 to TRBJ2-2; D is uncertain. Trimming shortened V by 1 base and J by 3 bases, and 6 bases separated the two germline ends. The CDR3 spans 14 residues. CDR1 is LNHDA and CDR2 is SQIVND in the germline V gene (reference sequence). The CDR3, as DNA: TGTGCCAGTAGTATAGGACCGCACACCGGGGAGCTGTTTTTT. Its protein is CASSIGPHTGELFF.

The gene calls are TRBV7-9 and TRBJ1-5, with a possible D match to TRBD1 (6 bases). The ends were cut back, 2 bases at V and 7 bases at J, with 12 bases in the middle. This CDR3 has 14 amino acids. Germline CDR1 SEHNR, CDR2 FQNEAQ (reference sequence). CDR3 DNA sequence: TGTGCCAGCAGCTTACAGGGGAGCGGCCAGCCCCAGCATTTT. Translation: CASSLQGSGQPQHF.

The chain uses TRBV18 and TRBJ2-5; D is uncertain. There are 13 residues in the CDR3. Trimming took off 2 bases at V and 1 base at J, with 5 bases between the two ends. Germline V gives CDR1 KGHSH, CDR2 LQKENI. DNA for the CDR3: TGTGCCAGCTCACCAGCCGGCCAAGAGACCCAGTACTTC. Translating it yields CASSPAGQETQYF.

The chain has TRBV5-1 and TRBJ1-1; tentatively, D is TRBD1 (6 bases). Trimming left V 0 bases short and J 1 base short, with 7 bases between. Germline V lookup: CDR1 SGHRS, CDR2 YFSETQ. This CDR3 spans 14 amino acids. As DNA, the CDR3 is TGCGCCAGCAGCTTGGACAGGGCGAACACTGAAGCTTTCTTT. This sequence encodes CASSLDRANTEAFF.

V gene TRBV5-8 combines with J gene TRBJ2-7; TRBD1 or TRBD2 may be the D gene (6 bases each). Germline values: CDR1 SGHTS, CDR2 YDEGEE. V was shortened by 1 base and J by 2 bases, with 13 bases between the two germline ends. The CDR3 has 15 residues. Here the CDR3 reads CASSLNRGGPYEQYF. CDR3 nucleotides: TGTGCCAGCAGCTTGAACAGAGGGGGGCCCTACGAGCAGTACTTC.

The chain couples TRBV27 to TRBJ2-7; 8 nucleotides match TRBD1. Trimming at V came to 5 bases and at J to 0 bases, leaving 3 bases not matched to a gene. CDR3 length equals 14 residues. Germline V gene lookup returns CDR1 MNHEY and CDR2 SMNVEV (reference sequence). This chain's CDR3 is CASSTGTGSYEQYF. CDR3 in DNA: TGTGCCAGCAGTACCGGGACAGGCTCCTACGAGCAGTACTTC.

The chain carries TRBV7-2 and TRBJ1-3; maybe TRBD1 (5 bases). The CDR3 loop spans 15 amino acids. Germline-derived CDR1 and CDR2 are SGHTA and FQGNSA. Trimming removed 2 bases at V and 1 base at J, with 9 bases between. The CDR3 DNA reads as TGTGCCAGCAGCTTACGTGGGGGGTCTGGAAACACCATATATTTT. Protein: CASSLRGGSGNTIYF.

The chain couples TRBV7-9 to TRBJ1-2, with D perhaps matching TRBD1 (6 bases). This CDR3 is 13 amino acids long. Germline V gene sequence: CDR1 SEHNR, CDR2 FQNEAQ (reference sequence). V lost 0 bases, J lost 7 bases, and 9 bases lay in between. CDR3 in DNA: TGTGCCAGCAGCTTAGCCGAAGGGGGTGGCTACACCTTC. Protein: CASSLAEGGGYTF. Combining the CDR3 with reference TRBV7-9 and TRBJ1-2 gives the whole variable domain DTGVSQNPRHKITKRGQNVTFRCDPISEHNRLYWYRQTLGQGPEFLTYFQNEAQLEKSRLLSDRFSAERPKGSFSTLEIQRTEQGDSAMYLCASSLAEGGGYTFGSGTRLTVV.

The chain recombines TRBV6-5 with TRBJ2-1; 10 bases map to TRBD2. Losses at the gene ends were 2 bases for V and 5 bases for J; bases not matched to a gene: 6. This CDR3 spans 16 amino acids. Germline V gene lookup returns CDR1 MNHEY and CDR2 SVGAGI. In DNA form, the CDR3 reads TGTGCCAGCAGTTACGCCGGGACTAGCGTAAACAATGAGCAGTTCTTC. As protein: CASSYAGTSVNNEQFF.

The rearrangement joins TRBV18 to TRBJ1-1, with 7 bases matching TRBD1. This CDR3 region has 16 residues. Germline trimming cut 3 bases from V and 3 bases from J; bases unmatched to any gene: 10. Germline CDR1 and CDR2: KGHSH and LQKENI. DNA of the CDR3: TGTGCCAGCTCACCTCAGGGACAGCAACTTTACACTGAAGCTTTCTTT. This gives the protein CASSPQGQQLYTEAFF.

This sequence joins TRBV5-4 and TRBJ1-1; D might be TRBD1 (6 bases). The CDR3 has 15 residues. V lost 2 bases to trimming and J lost 0 bases, with 11 bases between them. Germline assignment: CDR1 SGHNT and CDR2 YYREEE (reference sequence). The DNA of the CDR3 is TGTGCCAGCAGCTTTAGCGGACAGATGAACACTGAAGCTTTCTTT. Its protein product is CASSFSGQMNTEAFF.

This chain connects TRBV23-1 to TRBJ2-7; TRBD2 is a possible D gene (5 bases). TRBV23-1 is an open reading frame, and its role is uncertain. V was trimmed by 3 bases and J by 2 bases, leaving 17 bases between them. The CDR3 extends over 16 amino acids. The CDR3 DNA reads as TGCGCCAGCAGTCAGACTAAAGAACACTCGACCTACGAGCAGTACTTC. Translating gives CASSQTKEHSTYEQYF.

The rearrangement uses TRBV6-5 and TRBJ2-5, with 10 nucleotides matching TRBD1. This CDR3 has 14 amino acids. The V gene end was trimmed by 2 bases and the J gene end by 5 bases; junction bases not matched to a gene: 2. Germline CDR1 and CDR2: MNHEY and SVGAGI. CDR3 residues: CASSYRQGAETQYF. CDR3 sequence (DNA): TGTGCCAGCAGTTACCGACAGGGGGCGGAGACCCAGTACTTC.

V gene TRBV30 combines with J gene TRBJ1-2; 9 positions agree with TRBD1. Germline CDR1 reads GTSNPN; CDR2 reads SVGIG (reference sequence). This CDR3 has 12 residues. J gave up 2 bases and V 5 bases, and 0 bases lay outside the gene matches. The CDR3 sequence is CAWGTGNYGYTF. The CDR3 DNA reads as TGTGCCTGGGGGACAGGGAACTATGGCTACACCTTC.

The chain is built from TRBV6-5 and TRBJ1-1; TRBD1 agrees at 8 bases. J lost 4 bases, V lost 5 bases, and 3 bases had no gene match. Germline V CDR1 and CDR2: MNHEY, SVGAGI. The CDR3 totals 13 residues. Here the CDR3 DNA reads TGTGCCAGCAGTCACACAGGGGGCACTGAAGCTTTCTTT. It encodes CASSHTGGTEAFF.

Comment on this clone: One end of the junction fails to match germline, which may point to a read error. The V gene is TRBV7-7, the J gene TRBJ2-7; tentative D call: TRBD1 (6 bases). The CDR3 is 14 residues long. Germline V gene lookup returns CDR1 SSHAT and CDR2 FNYEAQ (reference sequence). CDR3 residues: CASSLDRSSYEQYF. CDR3 nucleotides: TGTGCTAGCAGCTTAGACAGGAGCTCCTACGAGCAGTACTTC. The full variable domain, its missing parts supplied by reference TRBV7-7 and TRBJ2-7, is GAGVSQSPRYKVTKRGQDVTLRCDPISSHATLYWYQQALGQGPEFLTYFNYEAQPDKSGLPSDRFSAERPEGSISTLTIQRTEQRDSAMYRCASSLDRSSYEQYFGPGTRLTVT.

This clone is termed medium-sized. Other DNA sequences in the same sample also yield this CDR3. This rearrangement joins TRBV27 to TRBJ1-2; D is undetermined. The V gene lost 0 bases and the J gene lost 2 bases, with 7 bases spanning the gap. The CDR3 runs to 14 residues. CDR1 is MNHEY and CDR2 is SMNVEV in the germline V gene (reference sequence). CDR3 coding DNA: TGTGCCAGCAGTTTATCAGGCGGAAACTATGGCTACACCTTC. It specifies CASSLSGGNYGYTF.

The chain recombines TRBV9 with TRBJ2-1; D is perhaps TRBD2 (5 bases). CDR3 length: 17 amino acids. Germline V gene sequence: CDR1 SGDLS, CDR2 YYNGEE. Trimming pared 3 bases from V and 7 bases from J, leaving 23 bases between. CDR3 sequence: CASSASPQRRLRNEQFF. The CDR3 DNA sequence: TGTGCCAGCAGCGCCTCCCCCCAGCGGAGGCTAAGAAATGAGCAGTTCTTC.

The rearrangement links TRBV24-1 to TRBJ2-1; 8 nucleotides match TRBD2. In germline, CDR1 is KGHDR, CDR2 SFDVKD. V gave up 3 bases and J gave up 4 bases; unmatched junction bases: 7. This CDR3 comprises 16 residues. CDR3 nucleotides: TGTGCCACCAGTGATATTACTAGCGGTTCTTACAATGAGCAGTTCTTC. Protein product: CATSDITSGSYNEQFF.

In DNA form, the CDR3 reads TGTGCCAGCAGCTCCCGGGGGGGTGCCCACGAGCAGTACTTC. Translating gives CASSSRGGAHEQYF. The chain joins TRBV7-2 to TRBJ2-7; 8 bases line up with TRBD2. The germline V gene encodes CDR1 SGHTA and CDR2 FQGNSA. This CDR3 has 14 residues. V lost 4 bases to trimming and J lost 5 bases; unmatched junction nucleotides: 7.

The gene calls are TRBV9 and TRBJ2-3; D is unclear. The length of the CDR3 is 14 residues. Trimming took 3 bases from V and 0 from J, leaving 8 bases between them. The V gene's germline CDR1 is SGDLS and CDR2 YYNGEE. The CDR3 is CASSGKSSTDTQYF. Here the CDR3 DNA reads TGTGCCAGCAGCGGAAAGTCTAGCACAGATACGCAGTATTTT. Using reference TRBV9 and TRBJ2-3 for the parts outside the CDR3, the full variable domain is DSGVTQTPKHLITATGQRVTLRCSPRSGDLSVYWYQQSLDQGLQFLIQYYNGEERAKGNILERFSAQQFPDLHSELNLSSLELGDSALYFCASSGKSSTDTQYFGPGTRLTVL.

This clone has only a few counts. The genes are TRBV29-1 and TRBJ2-6; TRBD1 matches 7 bases. Trimming took 5 bases from V and 3 from J; bases not matched to a gene: 4. The CDR3 runs to 14 residues. From germline, CDR1 is SQVTM and CDR2 ANQGSEA. The CDR3 sequence: CSVQGVDGANVLTF. CDR3 nucleotides: TGCAGCGTTCAGGGGGTGGATGGGGCCAACGTCCTGACTTTC.

CDR3 coding DNA: TGTGCCTGCCAAACCGACAGGGTAGTAGCACCCCTCCACTTT. It yields the protein CACQTDRVVAPLHF. The V and J genes are TRBV30 and TRBJ1-6; 7 bases are a match to TRBD1. With V trimmed by 6 bases and J by 11 bases, 13 bases remained unmatched. This CDR3 comprises 14 residues. In germline, CDR1 is GTSNPN, CDR2 SVGIG (reference sequence).